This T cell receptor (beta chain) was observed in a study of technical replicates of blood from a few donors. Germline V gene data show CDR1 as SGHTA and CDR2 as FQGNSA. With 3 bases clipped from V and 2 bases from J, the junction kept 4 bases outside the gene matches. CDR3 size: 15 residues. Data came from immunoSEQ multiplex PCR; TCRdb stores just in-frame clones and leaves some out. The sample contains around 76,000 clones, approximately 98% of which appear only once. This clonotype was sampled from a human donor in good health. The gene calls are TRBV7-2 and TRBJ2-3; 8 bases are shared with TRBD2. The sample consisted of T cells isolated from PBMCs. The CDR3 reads CASSLLAGPTDTQYF. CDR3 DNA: TGTGCCAGCAGCTTGCTAGCGGGCCCCACAGATACGCAGTATTTT.